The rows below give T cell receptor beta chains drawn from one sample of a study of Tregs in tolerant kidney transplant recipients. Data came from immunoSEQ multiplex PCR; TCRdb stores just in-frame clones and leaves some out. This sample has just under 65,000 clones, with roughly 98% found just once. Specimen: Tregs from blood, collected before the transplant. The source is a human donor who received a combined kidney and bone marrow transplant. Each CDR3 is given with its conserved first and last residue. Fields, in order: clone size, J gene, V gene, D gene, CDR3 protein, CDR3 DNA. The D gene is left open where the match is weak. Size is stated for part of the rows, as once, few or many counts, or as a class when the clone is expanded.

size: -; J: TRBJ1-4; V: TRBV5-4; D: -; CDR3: CASSGSTEKLFF; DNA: TGTGCCAGCAGTGGTAGCACCGAAAAACTGTTTTTT
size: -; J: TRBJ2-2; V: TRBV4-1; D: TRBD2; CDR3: CASSTLGLAGVLGNTGELFF; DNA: TGCGCCAGCAGCACCCTGGGACTAGCGGGAGTTCTAGGGAACACCGGGGAGCTGTTTTTT
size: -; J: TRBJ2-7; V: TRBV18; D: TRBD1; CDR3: CASSPFGGQGREEQYF; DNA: TGTGCCAGCTCACCATTTGGGGGACAGGGAAGGGAGGAGCAGTACTTC
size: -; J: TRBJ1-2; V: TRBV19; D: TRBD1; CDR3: CASRRPGQGAFGYTF; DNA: TGTGCCAGTAGGAGACCGGGACAGGGGGCTTTTGGCTACACCTTC
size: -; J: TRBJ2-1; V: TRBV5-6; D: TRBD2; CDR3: CASSPWTSGEVYNEQFF; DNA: TGTGCCAGCAGCCCATGGACTAGCGGAGAGGTCTACAATGAGCAGTTCTTC
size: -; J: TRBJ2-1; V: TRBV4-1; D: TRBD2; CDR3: CASSQKREGSYNEQFF; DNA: TGCGCCAGCAGCCAGAAGCGGGAGGGGTCCTACAATGAGCAGTTCTTC
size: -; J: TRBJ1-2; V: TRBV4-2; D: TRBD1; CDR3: CASSQDLDRGYTF; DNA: TGTGCCAGCAGCCAAGACTTGGACAGGGGCTACACCTTC
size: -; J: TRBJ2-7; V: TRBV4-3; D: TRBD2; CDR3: CASSQDPSGGALSEQYF; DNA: TGCGCCAGCAGCCAAGACCCTAGCGGGGGGGCCCTGAGCGAGCAGTACTTC
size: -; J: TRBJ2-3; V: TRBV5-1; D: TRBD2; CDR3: CASSRSGRTDTQYF; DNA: TGCGCCAGCAGCAGAAGCGGGAGGACAGATACGCAGTATTTT
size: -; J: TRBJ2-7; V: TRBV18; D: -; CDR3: CASSPPSQAYEQYF; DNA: TGTGCCAGCTCACCACCTTCACAGGCTTACGAGCAGTACTTC
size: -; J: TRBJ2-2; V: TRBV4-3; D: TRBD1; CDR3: CASSQETGSGTGELFF; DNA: TGCGCCAGCAGCCAAGAGACAGGGTCGGGCACCGGGGAGCTGTTTTTT
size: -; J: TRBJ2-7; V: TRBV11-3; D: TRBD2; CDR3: CASSTLASSGSPSYEQYF; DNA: TGTGCCAGCAGCACTCTGGCCTCTAGCGGGAGTCCCTCCTACGAGCAGTACTTC
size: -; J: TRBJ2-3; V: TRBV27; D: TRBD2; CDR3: CASSFSRGADTQYF; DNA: TGTGCCAGCAGTTTCAGTCGGGGGGCAGATACGCAGTATTTT
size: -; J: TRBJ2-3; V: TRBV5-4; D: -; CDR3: CASSSRPSDTQYF; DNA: TGTGCCAGCAGCTCGAGGCCGTCGGATACGCAGTATTTT
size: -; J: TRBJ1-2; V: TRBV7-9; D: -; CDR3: CASSLVGGALPYGYTF; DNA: TGTGCCAGCAGCTTAGTAGGGGGGGCGCTTCCCTATGGCTACACCTTC
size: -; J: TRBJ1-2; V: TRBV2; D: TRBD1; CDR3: CASSRRRDRGPYGYTF; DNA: TGTGCCAGCTCACGACGTAGGGACAGGGGACCGTATGGCTACACCTTC
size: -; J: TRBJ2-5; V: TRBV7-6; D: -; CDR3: CASSSHPGETQYF; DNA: TGTGCCAGCAGCTCCCACCCGGGGGAGACCCAGTACTTC
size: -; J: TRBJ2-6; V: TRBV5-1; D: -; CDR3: CASTPRAGANVLTF; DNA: TGCGCCAGCACCCCCCGTGCTGGGGCCAACGTCCTGACTTTC
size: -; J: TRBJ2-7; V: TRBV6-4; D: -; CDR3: CASSDSKSGLYSYEQYF; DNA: TGTGCCAGCAGTGACTCGAAGAGTGGGCTTTACTCCTACGAGCAGTACTTC
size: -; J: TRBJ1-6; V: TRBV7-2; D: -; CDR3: CASSLTEYSPLHF; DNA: TGTGCCAGCAGCTTAACCGAGTACTCACCCCTCCACTTT
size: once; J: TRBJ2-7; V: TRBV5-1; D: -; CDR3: CASSPNGISYEQYF; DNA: TGCGCCAGCAGCCCTAACGGGATATCCTACGAGCAGTACTTC
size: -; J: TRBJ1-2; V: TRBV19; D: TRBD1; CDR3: CASNTIWGTEGGYTF; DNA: TGTGCCAGTAATACCATATGGGGGACAGAGGGAGGCTACACCTTC
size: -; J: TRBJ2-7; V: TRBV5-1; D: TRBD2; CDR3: CASSLRVASGEQYF; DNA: TGCGCCAGCAGCTTAAGAGTTGCTAGCGGCGAGCAGTACTTC
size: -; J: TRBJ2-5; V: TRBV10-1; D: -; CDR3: CASSESAGWETQYF; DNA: TGCGCCAGCAGTGAGTCCGCGGGGTGGGAGACCCAGTACTTC
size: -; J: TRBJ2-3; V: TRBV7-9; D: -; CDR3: CASSFVEGVADTQYF; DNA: TGTGCCAGCAGCTTCGTAGAGGGGGTGGCAGATACGCAGTATTTT
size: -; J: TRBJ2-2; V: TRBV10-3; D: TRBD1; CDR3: CAIRDRPLGGELFF; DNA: TGTGCCATCAGGGACAGGCCGCTGGGCGGGGAGCTGTTTTTT
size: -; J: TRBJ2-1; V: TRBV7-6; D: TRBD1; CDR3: CASRKTGNNEQFF; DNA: TGTGCCAGCAGAAAGACAGGGAACAATGAGCAGTTCTTC
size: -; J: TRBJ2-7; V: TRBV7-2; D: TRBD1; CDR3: CASSPRAGGYEQYF; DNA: TGTGCCAGCAGCCCTCGGGCAGGGGGCTACGAGCAGTACTTC
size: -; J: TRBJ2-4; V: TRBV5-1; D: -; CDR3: CASSFGRDIQYF; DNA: TGCGCCAGCAGCTTCGGGCGGGACATTCAGTACTTC
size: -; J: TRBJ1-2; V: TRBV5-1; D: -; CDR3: CASSAGQPYGYTF; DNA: TGCGCCAGCAGCGCTGGACAGCCCTATGGCTACACCTTC
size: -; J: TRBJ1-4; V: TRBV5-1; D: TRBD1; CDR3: CASSPGQVYEKLFF; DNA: TGCGCCAGCAGCCCGGGACAGGTTTATGAAAAACTGTTTTTT
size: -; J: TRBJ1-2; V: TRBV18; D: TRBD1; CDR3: CASSPGQGGNYGYTF; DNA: TGTGCCAGCTCACCGGGACAGGGGGGAAACTATGGCTACACCTTC
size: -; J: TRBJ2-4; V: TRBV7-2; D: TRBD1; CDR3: CASSQAPGQGSKNIQYF; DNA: TGTGCCAGCAGCCAAGCCCCGGGACAGGGATCCAAAAACATTCAGTACTTC
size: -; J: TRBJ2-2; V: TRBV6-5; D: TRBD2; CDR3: CASRGLAGVHGELFF; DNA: TGTGCCAGCAGAGGACTAGCGGGAGTGCACGGGGAGCTGTTTTTT
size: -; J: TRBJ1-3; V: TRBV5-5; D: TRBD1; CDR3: CASSLRHLRDRSSGNTIYF; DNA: TGTGCCAGCAGCTTGCGGCACCTAAGGGACAGGAGCTCTGGAAACACCATATATTTT
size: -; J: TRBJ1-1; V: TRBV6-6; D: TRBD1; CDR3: CASRSGQGNTEAFF; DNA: TGTGCCAGCAGGTCGGGACAGGGGAACACTGAAGCTTTCTTT
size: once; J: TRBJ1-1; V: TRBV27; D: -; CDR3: CASSFSRLNTEAFF; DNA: TGTGCCAGCAGTTTTTCGCGTCTGAACACTGAAGCTTTCTTT
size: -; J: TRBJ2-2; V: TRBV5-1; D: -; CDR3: CASSRGNTGELFF; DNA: TGCGCCAGCTCCAGGGGCAATACCGGGGAGCTGTTTTTT
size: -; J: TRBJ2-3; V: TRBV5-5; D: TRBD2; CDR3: CASSPGAGVADTQYF; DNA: TGTGCCAGCAGCCCCGGAGCGGGAGTGGCAGATACGCAGTATTTT
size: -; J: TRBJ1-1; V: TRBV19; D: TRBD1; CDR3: CASSRTGRSTEAFF; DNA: TGTGCCAGTAGCCGGACAGGAAGAAGCACTGAAGCTTTCTTT
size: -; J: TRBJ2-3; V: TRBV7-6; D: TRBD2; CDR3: CASSLDGAGGPSDTQYF; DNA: TGTGCCAGCAGCTTAGACGGCGCGGGGGGGCCTTCAGATACGCAGTATTTT
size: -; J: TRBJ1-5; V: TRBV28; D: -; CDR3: CASSLSQINQPQHF; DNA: TGTGCCAGCAGTTTATCCCAGATCAATCAGCCCCAGCATTTT
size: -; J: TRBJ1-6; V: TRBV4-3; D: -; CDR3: CASSQGIRPAREVLHF; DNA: TGCGCCAGCAGCCAAGGGATCCGACCGGCCAGGGAGGTCCTCCACTTT
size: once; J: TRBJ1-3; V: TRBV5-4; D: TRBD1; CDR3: CASSGDRGPTGNTIYF; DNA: TGTGCCAGCAGCGGGGACAGGGGACCTACTGGAAACACCATATATTTT
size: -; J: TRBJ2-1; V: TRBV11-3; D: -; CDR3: CASSPTRGAYNEQFF; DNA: TGTGCCAGCAGCCCAACGCGAGGAGCCTACAATGAGCAGTTCTTC
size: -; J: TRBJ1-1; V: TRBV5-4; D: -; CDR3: CASSLTGNTEAFF; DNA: TGTGCCAGCAGCTTGACGGGGAACACTGAAGCTTTCTTT
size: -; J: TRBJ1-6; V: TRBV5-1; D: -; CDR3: CASSFQGRNSPLHF; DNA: TGCGCCAGCAGCTTCCAGGGTAGAAATTCACCCCTCCACTTT
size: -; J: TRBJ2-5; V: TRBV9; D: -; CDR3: CASSVVGDFQETQYF; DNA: TGTGCCAGCAGCGTAGTCGGGGACTTCCAAGAGACCCAGTACTTC
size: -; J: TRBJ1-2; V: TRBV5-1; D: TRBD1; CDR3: CASSIGQGGYGYTF; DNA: TGCGCCAGCAGTATTGGACAGGGGGGTTATGGCTACACCTTC
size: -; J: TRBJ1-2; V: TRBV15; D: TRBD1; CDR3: CATSRDRGRGYTF; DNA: TGTGCCACCAGCAGGGACAGGGGAAGAGGCTACACCTTC
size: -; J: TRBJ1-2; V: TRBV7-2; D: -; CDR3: CASSRGPNYGYTF; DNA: TGTGCCAGCAGCCGAGGTCCCAACTATGGCTACACCTTC
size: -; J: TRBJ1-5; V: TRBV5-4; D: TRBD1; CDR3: CASSWGTGSNQPQHF; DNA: TGTGCCAGCAGCTGGGGGACAGGGAGCAATCAGCCCCAGCATTTT
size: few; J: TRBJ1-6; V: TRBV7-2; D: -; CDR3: CASSLVAQGNSPLHF; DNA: TGTGCCAGCAGCTTAGTAGCACAGGGAAATTCACCCCTCCACTTT
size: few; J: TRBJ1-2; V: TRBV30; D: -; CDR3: CAWTSAGGKGGYTF; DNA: TGTGCCTGGACATCCGCGGGGGGGAAGGGTGGCTACACCTTC
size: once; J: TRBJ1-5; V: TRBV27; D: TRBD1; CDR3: CASRPDRGYGNQPQHF; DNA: TGTGCCAGCAGGCCTGACAGGGGGTACGGCAATCAGCCCCAGCATTTT
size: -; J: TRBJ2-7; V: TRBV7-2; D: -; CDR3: CASSSDGIWGDEQYF; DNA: TGTGCCAGCAGCTCCGACGGAATTTGGGGGGACGAGCAGTACTTC
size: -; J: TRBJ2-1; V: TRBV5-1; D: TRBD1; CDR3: CASSLVQGVVNNEQFF; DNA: TGCGCCAGCAGCTTGGTACAGGGGGTGGTTAACAATGAGCAGTTCTTC
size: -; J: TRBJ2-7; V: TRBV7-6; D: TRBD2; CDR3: CASSLGLAGEQYF; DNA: TGTGCCAGCAGCTTAGGACTAGCTGGCGAGCAGTACTTC
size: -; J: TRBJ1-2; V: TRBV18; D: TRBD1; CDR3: CASSPGQGNYGYTF; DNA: TGTGCCAGCTCACCGGGACAGGGGAACTATGGCTACACCTTC
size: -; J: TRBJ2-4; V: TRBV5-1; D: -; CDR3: CASTGAGGIQYF; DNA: TGCGCCAGCACTGGGGCCGGGGGCATTCAGTACTTC